What follows is one T cell receptor (beta chain) and its context. Clones were read by immunoSEQ multiplex PCR, and TCRdb kept only the in-frame ones, dropping some. This table has around 1,100,000 clones, approximately 75% appearing once. All participating donors were Caucasian adults from Nashville, Tennessee. This entry belongs to a study of shared clonotypes between healthy human individuals. Deletions cut 4 bases from V and 6 bases from J, with 15 bases between. There are 14 residues in the CDR3. Germline V CDR1 and CDR2: SGHTA, FQGTGA. The TCR originated in a man aged 18 to 29 in good health. Some clones in this sample may be carry-over from other donors' samples. V gene TRBV7-3 combines with J gene TRBJ1-1, with D unclear. The sample taken for sequencing was memory CD4+ T cells from PBMCs. The subset is: CD45RA-negative fraction. The CDR3, as DNA: TGTGCCAGCAGCTCCACAGTCGGGCACCCTGAAGCTTTCTTT. Protein: CASSSTVGHPEAFF.